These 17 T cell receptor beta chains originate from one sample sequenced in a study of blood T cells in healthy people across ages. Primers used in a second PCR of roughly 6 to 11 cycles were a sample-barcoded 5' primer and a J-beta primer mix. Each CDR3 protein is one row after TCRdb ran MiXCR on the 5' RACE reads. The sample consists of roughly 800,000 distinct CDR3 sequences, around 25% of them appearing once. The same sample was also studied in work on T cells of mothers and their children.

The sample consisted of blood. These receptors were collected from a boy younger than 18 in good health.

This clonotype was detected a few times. CDR3 sequence reads: CASSLHRGGHSTDTQYF. CDR3 bases: TGTGCCAGCAGCTTACATCGGGGCGGGCATAGCACAGATACGCAGTATTTT. The chain carries TRBV7-2 and TRBJ2-3; D may match TRBD1 or TRBD2 (5 bases each). Per the germline V gene, CDR1 is SGHTA and CDR2 is FQGNSA. This CDR3 is 17 amino acids long. V lost 2 bases and J lost 0, with 15 bases in between. Looking up the rest from reference TRBV7-2 and TRBJ2-3 gives the full variable domain: GAGVSQSPSNKVTEKGKDVELRCDPISGHTALYWYRQSLGQGLEFLIYFQGNSAPDKSGLPSDRFSAERTGGSVSTLTIQRTQQEDSAVYLCASSLHRGGHSTDTQYFGPGTRLTVL.

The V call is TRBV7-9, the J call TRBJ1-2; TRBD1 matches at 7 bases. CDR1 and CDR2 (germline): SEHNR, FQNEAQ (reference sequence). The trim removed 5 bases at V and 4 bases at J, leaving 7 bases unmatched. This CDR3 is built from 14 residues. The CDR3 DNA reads TGTGCCAGCAGCCCCGGGACAGCGATCTATGGCTACACCTTC. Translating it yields CASSPGTAIYGYTF.

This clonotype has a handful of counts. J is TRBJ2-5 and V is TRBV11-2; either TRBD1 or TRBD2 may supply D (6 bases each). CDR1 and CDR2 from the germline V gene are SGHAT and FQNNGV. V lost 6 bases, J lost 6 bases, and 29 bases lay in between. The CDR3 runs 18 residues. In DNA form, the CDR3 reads TGTGCCAGCAGTTATACCGTTTCGACCGGGGGCCGGGAACAGACCCAGTACTTC. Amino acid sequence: CASSYTVSTGGREQTQYF.

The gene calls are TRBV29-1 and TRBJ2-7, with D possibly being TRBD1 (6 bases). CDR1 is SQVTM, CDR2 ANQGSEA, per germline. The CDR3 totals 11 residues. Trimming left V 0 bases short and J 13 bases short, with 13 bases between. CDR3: CSVEESWGRYF. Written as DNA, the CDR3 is TGCAGCGTTGAAGAATCTTGGGGGCGCTACTTC.

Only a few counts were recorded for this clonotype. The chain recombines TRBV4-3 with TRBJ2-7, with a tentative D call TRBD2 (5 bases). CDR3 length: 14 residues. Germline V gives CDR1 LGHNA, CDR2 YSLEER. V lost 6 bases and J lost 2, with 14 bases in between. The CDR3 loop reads CASSPGLPPYEQYF. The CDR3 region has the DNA TGCGCCAGCAGTCCTGGACTTCCCCCCTACGAGCAGTACTTC.

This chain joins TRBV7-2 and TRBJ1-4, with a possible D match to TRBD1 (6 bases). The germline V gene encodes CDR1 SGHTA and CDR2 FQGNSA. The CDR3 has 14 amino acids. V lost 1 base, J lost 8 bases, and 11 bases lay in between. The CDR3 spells CASSLGGGKEKLFF. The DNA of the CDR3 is TGTGCCAGCAGCTTAGGCGGGGGCAAGGAAAAACTGTTTTTT.

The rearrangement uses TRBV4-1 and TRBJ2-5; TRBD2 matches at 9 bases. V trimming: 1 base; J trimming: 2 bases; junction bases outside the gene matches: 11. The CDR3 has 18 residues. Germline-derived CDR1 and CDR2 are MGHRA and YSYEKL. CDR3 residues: CASSQGAVLAGRQETQYF. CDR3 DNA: TGCGCCAGCAGCCAAGGAGCTGTACTAGCGGGCCGACAAGAGACCCAGTACTTC.

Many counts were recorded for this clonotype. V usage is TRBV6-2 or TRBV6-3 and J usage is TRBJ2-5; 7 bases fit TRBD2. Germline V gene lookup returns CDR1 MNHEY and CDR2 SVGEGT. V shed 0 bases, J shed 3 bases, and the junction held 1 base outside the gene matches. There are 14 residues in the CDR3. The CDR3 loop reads CASSYSSGEETQYF. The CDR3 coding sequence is TGTGCCAGCAGTTACTCCAGCGGGGAAGAGACCCAGTACTTC.

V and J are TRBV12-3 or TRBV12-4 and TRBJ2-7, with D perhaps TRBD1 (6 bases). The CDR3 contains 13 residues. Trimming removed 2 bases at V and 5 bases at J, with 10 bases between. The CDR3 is CASSLWGPNEQYF. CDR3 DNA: TGTGCCAGCAGTTTATGGGGGCCCAACGAGCAGTACTTC.

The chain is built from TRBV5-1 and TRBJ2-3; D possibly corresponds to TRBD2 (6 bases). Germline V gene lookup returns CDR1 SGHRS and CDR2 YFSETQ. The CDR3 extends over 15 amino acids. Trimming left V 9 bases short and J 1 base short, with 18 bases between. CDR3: CATKMNPGGTDTQYF. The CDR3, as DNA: TGCGCCACTAAAATGAATCCGGGGGGCACAGATACGCAGTATTTT.

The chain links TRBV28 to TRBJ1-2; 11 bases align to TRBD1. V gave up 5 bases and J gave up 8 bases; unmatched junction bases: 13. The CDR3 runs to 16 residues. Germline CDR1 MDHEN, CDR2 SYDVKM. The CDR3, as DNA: TGTGCCAGCAGTCCCGGGACAGGGGGAGTTCTGGGGGGCTACACCTTC. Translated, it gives CASSPGTGGVLGGYTF.

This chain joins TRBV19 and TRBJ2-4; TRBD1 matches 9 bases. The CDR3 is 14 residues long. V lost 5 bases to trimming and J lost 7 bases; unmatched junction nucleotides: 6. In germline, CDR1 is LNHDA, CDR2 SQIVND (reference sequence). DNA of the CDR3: TGTGCCAGTAGTGGACGGGACAGGGAGAACATTCAGTACTTC. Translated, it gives CASSGRDRENIQYF.

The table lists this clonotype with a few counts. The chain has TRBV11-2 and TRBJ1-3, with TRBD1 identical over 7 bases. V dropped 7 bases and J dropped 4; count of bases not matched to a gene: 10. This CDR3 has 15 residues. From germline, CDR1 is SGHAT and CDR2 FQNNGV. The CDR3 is CASTGFMTGGNTIYF. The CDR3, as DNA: TGTGCCAGCACCGGGTTCATGACAGGGGGAAACACCATATATTTT.

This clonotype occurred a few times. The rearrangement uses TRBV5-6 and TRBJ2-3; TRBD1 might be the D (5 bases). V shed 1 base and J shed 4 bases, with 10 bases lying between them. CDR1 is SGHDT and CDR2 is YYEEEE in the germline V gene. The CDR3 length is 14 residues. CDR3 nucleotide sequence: TGTGCCAGCAGCTTGAGGGGCCCGCCAGATACGCAGTATTTT. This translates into CASSLRGPPDTQYF.

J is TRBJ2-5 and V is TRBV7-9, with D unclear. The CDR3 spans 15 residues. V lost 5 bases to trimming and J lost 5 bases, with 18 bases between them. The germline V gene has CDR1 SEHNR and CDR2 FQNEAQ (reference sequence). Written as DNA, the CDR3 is TGTGCCAGCAGCCACGTATTGGCGGACCGGGAGACCCAGTACTTC. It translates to CASSHVLADRETQYF.

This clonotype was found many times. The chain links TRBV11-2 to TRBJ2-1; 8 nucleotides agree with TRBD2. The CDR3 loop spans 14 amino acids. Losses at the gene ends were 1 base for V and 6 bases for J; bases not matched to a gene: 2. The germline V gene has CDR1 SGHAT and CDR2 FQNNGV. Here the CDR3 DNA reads TGTGCCAGCAGCTTAGCGGGAGGGCCCAATGAGCAGTTCTTC. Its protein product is CASSLAGGPNEQFF. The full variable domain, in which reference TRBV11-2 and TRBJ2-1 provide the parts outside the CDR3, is EAGVAQSPRYKIIEKRQSVAFWCNPISGHATLYWYQQILGQGPKLLIQFQNNGVVDDSQLPKDRFSAERLKGVDSTLKIQPAKLEDSAVYLCASSLAGGPNEQFFGPGTRLTVL.

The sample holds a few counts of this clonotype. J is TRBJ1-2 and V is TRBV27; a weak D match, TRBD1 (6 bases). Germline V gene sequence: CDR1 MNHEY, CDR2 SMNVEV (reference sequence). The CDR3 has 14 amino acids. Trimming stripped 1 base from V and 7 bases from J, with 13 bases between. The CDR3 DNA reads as TGTGCCAGCAGTTTATTGGGGGCGGGGGCTGGCTACACCTTC. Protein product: CASSLLGAGAGYTF.